The 25 T cell receptor beta chains given below trace back to one sample, sequenced in a study of T cell repertoires in cytomegalovirus infection. Their recognized antigens are unknown. A single record per CDR3 protein comes from TCRdb applying MiXCR to the reads. The profile shows 100,000 to 150,000 distinct CDR3 sequences, roughly 25% of them singletons. Sequenced sample: PBMCs, sequenced either directly or after in vitro stimulation (not recorded which). The receptors were gathered from a human donor in good health (CMV status not recorded). Some clones in this sample may be carry-over from other donors' samples.

This clonotype was counted many times. J is TRBJ2-1 and V is TRBV7-2; D remains unclear. Germline V gene lookup returns CDR1 SGHTA and CDR2 FQGNSA. The CDR3 is 14 amino acids. Trimming pared 6 bases from V and 12 bases from J, leaving 21 bases between. The CDR3 loop reads CASSAGPRKGGQFF. The CDR3 DNA reads TGTGCCAGCAGTGCCGGTCCCAGGAAGGGCGGGCAGTTCTTC.

This clonotype was counted a few times. The J gene is TRBJ2-3, the V gene TRBV7-2; the D gene is possibly TRBD1 (5 bases). CDR1 and CDR2 (germline): SGHTA, FQGNSA. Deletions cut 6 bases from V and 2 bases from J, with 15 bases between. The CDR3 extends over 15 amino acids. The CDR3 region has the DNA TGTGCCAGCAGTTCTCAGGGCGAATTCACAGATACGCAGTATTTT. Translated, it gives CASSSQGEFTDTQYF.

This clonotype was found a few times. This chain links TRBV19 with TRBJ1-5, with 8 bases matching TRBD1. The CDR3 extends over 17 amino acids. From germline, CDR1 is LNHDA and CDR2 SQIVND (reference sequence). V dropped 5 bases and J dropped 2; count of bases not matched to a gene: 11. CDR3 coding DNA: TGTGCCAGTAGTGCTCCCGACAGGGGTGGTGGCAATCAGCCCCAGCATTTT. Protein sequence: CASSAPDRGGGNQPQHF.

The CDR3 region is CASSIVGGNEKLFF. CDR3 DNA: TGTGCCAGTAGTATAGTCGGGGGAAATGAAAAACTGTTTTTT. The chain has TRBV19 and TRBJ1-4, with a possible D match to TRBD1 (5 bases). Looked up from germline, CDR1 is LNHDA and CDR2 is SQIVND (reference sequence). This CDR3 spans 14 amino acids. The germline V and J ends were trimmed by 1 base and 5 bases, with 8 bases remaining between them.

This clonotype occurred a few times. The chain recombines TRBV5-6 with TRBJ1-1; D not certain. Between the trimmed V and J ends, which lost 0 bases and 11 bases, there was a span of 17 bases. The CDR3 is made up of 14 amino acids. Germline V gene sequence: CDR1 SGHDT, CDR2 YYEEEE. CDR3 nucleotides: TGTGCCAGCAGCTTGGTGGAATTAGCGCAGATCGCTTTCTTT. Translated, it gives CASSLVELAQIAFF. The full variable domain, rest sourced from reference TRBV5-6 and TRBJ1-1, is DAGVTQSPTHLIKTRGQQVTLRCSPKSGHDTVSWYQQALGQGPQFIFQYYEEEERQRGNFPDRFSGHQFPNYSSELNVNALLLGDSALYLCASSLVELAQIAFFGQGTRLTVV.

The V gene is TRBV28, the J gene TRBJ2-2, with 9 positions matching TRBD1. The CDR3 loop spans 15 amino acids. Per germline, CDR1 MDHEN and CDR2 SYDVKM. V lost 5 bases, J lost 1 base, and 2 bases stayed unmatched. CDR3 DNA sequence: TGTGCCAGCAGTGGACAGGGGCGGAACACCGGGGAGCTGTTTTTT. This encodes CASSGQGRNTGELFF.

V gene TRBV11-2 combines with J gene TRBJ1-2; D remains unclear. The CDR3 runs 18 residues. The V end was cut by 4 bases, the J end by 0 bases, with 21 bases between. Germline lookup yields CDR1 SGHAT and CDR2 FQNNGV. The CDR3, as DNA: TGTGCCAGCAGCTCTTATCCCCTCGGGCAGGAGTCTAACTATGGCTACACCTTC. This codes for CASSSYPLGQESNYGYTF.

This clonotype was observed a few times. The V and J genes are TRBV7-2 and TRBJ2-1; 7 bases are shared with TRBD2. Germline CDR1 SGHTA, CDR2 FQGNSA. The CDR3 spans 15 residues. Trimming removed 1 base from V and 2 bases from J; junction bases left unmatched: 2. The CDR3 coding sequence is TGTGCCAGCAGCTTAGTGAGCGGGACCTACAATGAGCAGTTCTTC. Its translation is CASSLVSGTYNEQFF.

The rearrangement joins TRBV7-2 to TRBJ2-6; D gene unclear. With 5 bases removed from V and 1 base from J, the gap between germline ends came to 6 bases. The CDR3 spans 14 residues. The germline gives CDR1 SGHTA, CDR2 FQGNSA. CDR3 bases: TGTGCCAGCAGCGGGCAGTCTGGGGCCAACGTCCTGACTTTC. Translation gives CASSGQSGANVLTF.

This chain uses TRBV6-5 with TRBJ1-2; TRBD1 aligns across 8 bases. CDR1 and CDR2 from the germline V gene are MNHEY and SVGAGI. CDR3 size: 14 residues. V lost 5 bases, J lost 2 bases, and 4 bases stayed unmatched. CDR3 loop: CASSTGQVNYGYTF. CDR3 DNA: TGTGCCAGCAGTACGGGACAGGTGAACTATGGCTACACCTTC.

This clonotype was seen at least ten times. The J gene is TRBJ2-1, the V gene TRBV7-8, with D perhaps matching TRBD2 (5 bases). This CDR3 comprises 15 residues. Germline loops: CDR1 SGHVS, CDR2 FQNEAQ. V lost 1 base, J lost 6 bases, and 13 bases lay in between. CDR3 in amino acids: CASSLEALGSNEQFF. The CDR3 bases are TGTGCCAGCAGCTTAGAAGCACTAGGAAGCAATGAGCAGTTCTTC.

This clonotype appeared a few times. The chain joins TRBV6-6 to TRBJ2-6, with 9 bases lining up with TRBD2. The V gene's germline CDR1 is MNHNY and CDR2 SVGAGI (reference sequence). The CDR3 length is 18 residues. V was clipped by 2 bases and J by 0 bases; unmatched bases: 5. The CDR3 here is CASSYLAGLGSGANVLTF. The CDR3 bases are TGTGCCAGCAGTTACCTAGCGGGGTTAGGCTCTGGGGCCAACGTCCTGACTTTC.

The V call is TRBV28, the J call TRBJ2-6, with TRBD1 matching 9 bases. The junction had 16 bases not matched to a gene; V was cut back by 10 bases and J by 0 bases. The length of the CDR3 is 19 residues. Germline CDR1 reads MDHEN; CDR2 reads SYDVKM. The CDR3 here is CATRGYPGQGGSGANVLTF. CDR3 sequence (DNA): TGTGCCACCAGGGGGTATCCGGGACAGGGTGGCTCTGGGGCCAACGTCCTGACTTTC. The complete variable domain, with remaining parts taken from reference TRBV28 and TRBJ2-6, reads DVKVTQSSRYLVKRTGEKVFLECVQDMDHENMFWYRQDPGLGLRLIYFSYDVKMKEKGDIPEGYSVSREKKERFSLILESASTNQTSMYLCATRGYPGQGGSGANVLTFGAGSRLTVL.

The J gene is TRBJ2-3, the V gene TRBV24-1; D is undetermined. V was shortened by 1 base and J by 0 bases, with 4 bases between the two germline ends. The CDR3 is made up of 14 amino acids. Germline CDR1 KGHDR, CDR2 SFDVKD. The CDR3 reads CATSDFQSTDTQYF. The CDR3 DNA reads TGTGCCACCAGTGATTTTCAGAGCACAGATACGCAGTATTTT.

The chain links TRBV6-2 or TRBV6-3 to TRBJ2-2; D may be TRBD2 (5 bases). Between the trimmed V and J ends, which lost 0 bases and 0 bases, there was a span of 8 bases. This CDR3 is 16 amino acids long. CDR1 MNHEY and CDR2 SVGEGT come from the germline V gene. The CDR3 sequence: CASSYSAGTNTGELFF. CDR3 DNA sequence: TGTGCCAGCAGTTACTCGGCGGGTACGAACACCGGGGAGCTGTTTTTT.

This clonotype was seen at least ten times. The J gene is TRBJ2-2, the V gene TRBV12-3 or TRBV12-4; tentative D call: TRBD1 (5 bases). CDR3 size: 12 residues. Trimming removed 6 bases at V and 8 bases at J, with 10 bases between. The CDR3 spells CASRQGVGELFF. CDR3 nucleotides: TGTGCCAGCAGGCAAGGGGTAGGGGAGCTGTTTTTT.

There are a few counts of this clonotype. The chain uses TRBV7-6 and TRBJ2-5; a weak D match, TRBD2 (6 bases). The CDR3 is made up of 14 amino acids. Germline V gene sequence: CDR1 SGHVS, CDR2 FNYEAQ. The V end lost 3 bases, the J end lost 5 bases, and 13 bases lay between the germline ends. CDR3 region: CASSFRSGGETQYF. CDR3 bases: TGTGCCAGCAGCTTCCGATCCGGAGGGGAGACCCAGTACTTC.

This chain uses TRBV12-3 or TRBV12-4 with TRBJ1-2; D is ambiguous. V lost 6 bases and J lost 4, with 15 bases in between. This CDR3 is built from 14 residues. CDR3 in DNA: TGTGCCAGCAGCCCTGGAGGCAGGATCTATGGCTACACCTTC. It is translated as CASSPGGRIYGYTF.

This clonotype has a handful of counts. The genes are TRBV4-1 and TRBJ2-3; 8 nucleotides agree with TRBD2. This CDR3 has 15 residues. CDR1 and CDR2 from the germline V gene are MGHRA and YSYEKL. J was trimmed by 3 bases and V by 3 bases; bases with no gene match: 5. The DNA of the CDR3 is TGCGCCAGCAGCCAGCGAGCGGGAGCGACAGATACGCAGTATTTT. This translates into CASSQRAGATDTQYF.

This clonotype was counted at least ten times. The rearrangement uses TRBV27 and TRBJ2-7; 12 bases map to TRBD2. The V gene end was trimmed by 8 bases and the J gene end by 2 bases; junction bases not matched to a gene: 10. CDR3 size: 16 residues. CDR1 is MNHEY, CDR2 SMNVEV, per germline (reference sequence). The CDR3: CASRPLASGRAYEQYF. CDR3 DNA sequence: TGTGCCAGCCGCCCCTTGGCTAGCGGGAGGGCCTACGAGCAGTACTTC.

Only one count was recorded for this clonotype. This chain uses TRBV6-6 with TRBJ2-7; D gene unclear. This CDR3 is built from 12 residues. V was clipped by 0 bases and J by 4 bases, with 4 bases between them. Germline V gene data show CDR1 as MNHNY and CDR2 as SVGAGI (reference sequence). The CDR3 DNA reads as TGTGCCAGCAGTTACTCCGATTACGAGCAGTACTTC. It yields the protein CASSYSDYEQYF.

The sample holds a few counts of this clonotype. The CDR3 bases are TGTGCCAGTAGTATTTCGCGAGGATCTCCCGGGGAGCTGTTTTTT. Its protein is CASSISRGSPGELFF. The chain uses TRBV19 and TRBJ2-2; D not certain. This CDR3 comprises 15 residues. V lost 3 bases, J lost 6 bases, and 14 bases lay in between. Germline CDR1 reads LNHDA; CDR2 reads SQIVND (reference sequence).

This clonotype was seen ten or more times. CDR3 residues: CASSLGQGRADTQYF. As DNA, the CDR3 is TGTGCCAGCAGCTTAGGACAGGGGCGAGCGGATACGCAGTATTTT. The chain recombines TRBV7-2 with TRBJ2-3; TRBD1 agrees at 8 bases. Trimming at V came to 1 base and at J to 6 bases, leaving 6 bases not matched to a gene. This CDR3 spans 15 amino acids. Germline-derived CDR1 and CDR2 are SGHTA and FQGNSA. The full variable domain, completed using reference TRBV7-2 and TRBJ2-3, is GAGVSQSPSNKVTEKGKDVELRCDPISGHTALYWYRQSLGQGLEFLIYFQGNSAPDKSGLPSDRFSAERTGGSVSTLTIQRTQQEDSAVYLCASSLGQGRADTQYFGPGTRLTVL.

This clonotype was seen at least ten times. V and J are TRBV7-2 and TRBJ1-1, with a tentative D call TRBD1 (5 bases). The V end was cut by 5 bases, the J end by 4 bases, with 17 bases between. Looked up from germline, CDR1 is SGHTA and CDR2 is FQGNSA. CDR3 length: 15 residues. DNA for the CDR3: TGTGCCAGCAGCCAAACTCGGGGGGTGAGCACTGAAGCTTTCTTT. Translated: CASSQTRGVSTEAFF. The full variable domain, rest sourced from reference TRBV7-2 and TRBJ1-1, is GAGVSQSPSNKVTEKGKDVELRCDPISGHTALYWYRQSLGQGLEFLIYFQGNSAPDKSGLPSDRFSAERTGGSVSTLTIQRTQQEDSAVYLCASSQTRGVSTEAFFGQGTRLTVV.

This clonotype has only a few counts. The chain couples TRBV7-8 to TRBJ1-4, with D maybe TRBD1 (6 bases). V was cut by 10 bases and J by 8 bases, with 20 bases left in between. The CDR3 sequence is 14 residues long. The germline V gene encodes CDR1 SGHVS and CDR2 FQNEAQ. The CDR3 nucleotides are TGTGCCACCTCACGGGACAATGAGAGGGAAAAACTGTTTTTT. Translated, it gives CATSRDNEREKLFF.